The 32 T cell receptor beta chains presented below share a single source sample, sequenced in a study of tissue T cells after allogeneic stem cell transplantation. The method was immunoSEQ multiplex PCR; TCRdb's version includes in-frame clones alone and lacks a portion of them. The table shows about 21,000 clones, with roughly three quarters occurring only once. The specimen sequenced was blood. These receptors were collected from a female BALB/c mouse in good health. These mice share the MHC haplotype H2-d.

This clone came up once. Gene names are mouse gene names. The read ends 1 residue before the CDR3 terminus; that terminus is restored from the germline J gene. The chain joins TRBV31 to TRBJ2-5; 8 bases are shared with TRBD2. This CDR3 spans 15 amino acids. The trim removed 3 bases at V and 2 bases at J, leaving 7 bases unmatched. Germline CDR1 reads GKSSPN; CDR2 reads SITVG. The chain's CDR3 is CAWRPGDWSQDTQYF. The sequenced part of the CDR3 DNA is TGTGCCTGGAGGCCCGGGGACTGGAGCCAAGACACCCAGTAC. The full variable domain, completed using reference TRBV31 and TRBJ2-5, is AQTIHQWPVAEIKAVGSPLSLGCTIKGKSSPNLYWYWQATGGTLQQLFYSITVGQVESVVQLNLSASRPKDDQFILSTEKLLLSHSGFYLCAWRPGDWSQDTQYFGPGTRLLVL.

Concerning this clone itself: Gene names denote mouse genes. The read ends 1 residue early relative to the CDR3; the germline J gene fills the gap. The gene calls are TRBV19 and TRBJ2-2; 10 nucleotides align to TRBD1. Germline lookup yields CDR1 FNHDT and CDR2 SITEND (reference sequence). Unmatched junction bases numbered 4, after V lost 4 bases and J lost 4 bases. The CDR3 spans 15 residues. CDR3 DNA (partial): TGTGCCAGCAGTCGACAGGGGGCGGGCACCGGGCAGCTCTAC. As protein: CASSRQGAGTGQLY. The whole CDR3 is CASSRQGAGTGQLYF.

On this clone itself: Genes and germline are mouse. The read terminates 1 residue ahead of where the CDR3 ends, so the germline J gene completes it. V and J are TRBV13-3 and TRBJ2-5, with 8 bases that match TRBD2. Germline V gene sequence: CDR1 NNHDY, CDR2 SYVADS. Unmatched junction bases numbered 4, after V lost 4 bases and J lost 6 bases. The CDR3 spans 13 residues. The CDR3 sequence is CASSLLGEDTQYF. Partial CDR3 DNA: TGTGCCAGCAGTTTACTGGGGGAGGACACCCAGTAC. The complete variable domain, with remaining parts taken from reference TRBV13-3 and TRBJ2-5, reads EAAVTQSPRSKVAVTGGKVTLSCHQTNNHDYMYWYRQDTGHGLRLIHYSYVADSTEKGDIPDGYKASRPSQENFSLILELASLSQTAVYFCASSLLGEDTQYFGPGTRLLVL.

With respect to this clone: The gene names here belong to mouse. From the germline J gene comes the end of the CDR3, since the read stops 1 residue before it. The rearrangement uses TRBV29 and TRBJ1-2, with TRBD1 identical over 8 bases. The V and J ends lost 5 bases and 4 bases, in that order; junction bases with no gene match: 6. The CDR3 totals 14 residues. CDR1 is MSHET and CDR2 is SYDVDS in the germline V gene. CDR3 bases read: TGTGCTAGCAGTCGGACAGGGATCAGCTCCGACTACACC. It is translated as CASSRTGISSDYT. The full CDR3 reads CASSRTGISSDYTF.

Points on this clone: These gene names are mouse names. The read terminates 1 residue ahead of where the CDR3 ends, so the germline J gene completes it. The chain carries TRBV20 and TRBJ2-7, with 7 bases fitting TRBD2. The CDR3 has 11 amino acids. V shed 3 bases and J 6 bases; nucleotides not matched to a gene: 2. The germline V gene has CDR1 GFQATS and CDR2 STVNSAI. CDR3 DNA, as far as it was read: TGTGGTGCTAGCTGGGGGAGTGAACAGTAC. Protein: CGASWGSEQY. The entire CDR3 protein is CGASWGSEQYF.

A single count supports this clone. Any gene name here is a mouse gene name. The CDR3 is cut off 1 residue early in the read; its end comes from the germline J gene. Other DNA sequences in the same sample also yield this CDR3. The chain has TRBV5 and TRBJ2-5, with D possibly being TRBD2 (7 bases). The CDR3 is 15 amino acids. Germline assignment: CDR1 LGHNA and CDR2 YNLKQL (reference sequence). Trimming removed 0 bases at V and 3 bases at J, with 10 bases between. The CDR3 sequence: CASSQDWGAQDTQYF. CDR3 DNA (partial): TGTGCCAGCAGCCAAGATTGGGGGGCACAAGACACCCAGTAC.

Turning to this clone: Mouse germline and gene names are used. The covered CDR3 bases are TGTGCCAGCAGCTTACTGGCGAGTCAAAACACCTTGTAC. This codes for CASSLLASQNTLY. The full CDR3 protein reads CASSLLASQNTLYF. The rearrangement uses TRBV4 and TRBJ2-4; D possibly corresponds to TRBD2 (5 bases). The CDR3 end lies 1 residue beyond the end of the read and is filled in from the germline J gene. The CDR3 sequence is 14 residues long. V gave up 4 bases and J gave up 0 bases, with 8 bases separating them. Germline V gene data show CDR1 as LGHDT and CDR2 as YNNKQL (reference sequence).

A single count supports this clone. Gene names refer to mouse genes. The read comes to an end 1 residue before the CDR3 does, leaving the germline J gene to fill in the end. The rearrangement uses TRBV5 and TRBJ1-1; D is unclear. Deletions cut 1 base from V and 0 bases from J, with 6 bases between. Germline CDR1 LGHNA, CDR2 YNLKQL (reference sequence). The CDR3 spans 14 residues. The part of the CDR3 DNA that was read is TGTGCCAGCAGCCAAGGCAATGCAAACACAGAAGTCTTC. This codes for CASSQGNANTEVF. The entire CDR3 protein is CASSQGNANTEVFF.

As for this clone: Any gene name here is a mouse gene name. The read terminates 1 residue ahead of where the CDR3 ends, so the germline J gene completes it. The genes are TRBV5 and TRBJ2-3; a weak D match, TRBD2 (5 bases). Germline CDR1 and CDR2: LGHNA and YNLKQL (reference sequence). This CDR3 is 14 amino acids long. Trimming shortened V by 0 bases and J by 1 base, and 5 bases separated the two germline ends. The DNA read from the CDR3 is TGTGCCAGCAGCCAAGATGGGGGTGCAGAAACGCTGTAT. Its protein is CASSQDGGAETLY. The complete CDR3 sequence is CASSQDGGAETLYF.

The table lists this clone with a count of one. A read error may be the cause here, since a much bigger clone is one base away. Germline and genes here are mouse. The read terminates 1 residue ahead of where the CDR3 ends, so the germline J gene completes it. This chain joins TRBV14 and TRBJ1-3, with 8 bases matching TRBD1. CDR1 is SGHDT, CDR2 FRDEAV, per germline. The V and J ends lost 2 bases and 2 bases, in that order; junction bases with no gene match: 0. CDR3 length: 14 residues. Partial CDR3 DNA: TGTGCCAGCAGTTTACAGGGGGCTGGAAATACGCTCTAT. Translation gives CASSLQGAGNTLY. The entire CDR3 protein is CASSLQGAGNTLYF.

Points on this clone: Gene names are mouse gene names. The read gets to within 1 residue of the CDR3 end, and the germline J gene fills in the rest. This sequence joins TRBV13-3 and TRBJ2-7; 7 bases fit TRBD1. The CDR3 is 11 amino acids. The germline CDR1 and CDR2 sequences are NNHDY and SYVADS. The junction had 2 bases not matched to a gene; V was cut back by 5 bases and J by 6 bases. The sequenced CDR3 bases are TGTGCCAGCAGGACAGGGTTTGAACAGTAC. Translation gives CASRTGFEQY. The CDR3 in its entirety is CASRTGFEQYF.

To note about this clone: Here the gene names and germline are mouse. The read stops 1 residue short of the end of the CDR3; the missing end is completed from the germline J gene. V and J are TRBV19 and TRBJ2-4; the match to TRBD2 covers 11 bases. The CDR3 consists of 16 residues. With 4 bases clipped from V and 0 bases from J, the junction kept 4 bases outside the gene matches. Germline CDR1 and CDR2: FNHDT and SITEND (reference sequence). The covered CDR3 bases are TGTGCCAGCAGTCCAGACTGGGGGGGTAGTCAAAACACCTTGTAC. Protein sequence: CASSPDWGGSQNTLY. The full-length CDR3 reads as CASSPDWGGSQNTLYF.

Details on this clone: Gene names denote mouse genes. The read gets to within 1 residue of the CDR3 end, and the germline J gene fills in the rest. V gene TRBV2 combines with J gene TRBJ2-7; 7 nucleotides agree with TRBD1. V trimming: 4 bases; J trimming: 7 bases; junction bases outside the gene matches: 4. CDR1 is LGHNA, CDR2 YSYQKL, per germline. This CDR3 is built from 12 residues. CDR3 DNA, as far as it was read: TGTGCCAGCAGCCCACAGGGGAGGGAACAGTAC. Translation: CASSPQGREQY. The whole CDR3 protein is CASSPQGREQYF.

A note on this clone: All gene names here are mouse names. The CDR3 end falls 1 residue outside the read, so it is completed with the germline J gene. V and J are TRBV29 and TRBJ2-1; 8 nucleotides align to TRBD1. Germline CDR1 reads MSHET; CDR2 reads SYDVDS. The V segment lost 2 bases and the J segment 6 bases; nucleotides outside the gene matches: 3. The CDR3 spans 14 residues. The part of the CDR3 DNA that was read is TGTGCTAGCAGTTTAGACAGGGGTTTTGCTGAGCAGTTC. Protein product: CASSLDRGFAEQF. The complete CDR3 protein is CASSLDRGFAEQFF.

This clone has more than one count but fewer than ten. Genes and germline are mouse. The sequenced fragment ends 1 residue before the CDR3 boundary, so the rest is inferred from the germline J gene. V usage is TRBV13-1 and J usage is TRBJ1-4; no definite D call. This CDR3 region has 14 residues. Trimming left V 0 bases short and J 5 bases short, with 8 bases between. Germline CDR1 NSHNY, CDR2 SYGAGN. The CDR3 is CASSDARQNERLFF. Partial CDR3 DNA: TGTGCCAGCAGTGATGCAAGGCAAAACGAAAGATTATTT.

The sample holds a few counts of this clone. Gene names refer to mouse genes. The CDR3 protein is CASSYGNSGNTLYF. Incomplete CDR3 DNA: TGTGCCAGCAGCTATGGTAATTCTGGAAATACGCTCTAT. This chain uses TRBV4 with TRBJ1-3; D uncertain. The read terminates 1 residue before the CDR3 end, so the remaining end is supplied by the germline J gene. V was pared by 3 bases and J by 0 bases, with 6 bases between. The CDR3 loop spans 14 amino acids. Germline V lookup: CDR1 LGHDT, CDR2 YNNKQL (reference sequence).

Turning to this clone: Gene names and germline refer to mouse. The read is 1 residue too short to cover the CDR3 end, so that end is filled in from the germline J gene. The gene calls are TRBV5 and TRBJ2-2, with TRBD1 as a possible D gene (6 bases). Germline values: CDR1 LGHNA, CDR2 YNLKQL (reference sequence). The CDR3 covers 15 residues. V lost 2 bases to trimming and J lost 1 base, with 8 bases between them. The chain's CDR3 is CASSQPDRNTGQLYF. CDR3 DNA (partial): TGTGCCAGCAGCCAACCGGACAGAAACACCGGGCAGCTCTAC.

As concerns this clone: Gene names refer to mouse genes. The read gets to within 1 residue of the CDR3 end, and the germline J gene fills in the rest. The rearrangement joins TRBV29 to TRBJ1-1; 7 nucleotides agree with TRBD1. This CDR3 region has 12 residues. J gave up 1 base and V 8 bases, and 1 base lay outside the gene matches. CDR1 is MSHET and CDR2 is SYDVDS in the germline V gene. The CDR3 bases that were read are TGTGCTAGCGGGGACAGAAACACAGAAGTCTTC. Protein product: CASGDRNTEVF. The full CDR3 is CASGDRNTEVFF.

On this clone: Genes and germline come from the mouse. The CDR3 reads CASSLDWGGASYEQYF. CDR3 DNA (partial): TGTGCCAGCAGCCTGGACTGGGGGGGCGCCTCCTATGAACAGTAC. This chain connects TRBV5 to TRBJ2-7; TRBD2 aligns across 13 bases. The read gets to within 1 residue of the CDR3 end, and the germline J gene fills in the rest. This CDR3 is built from 16 residues. Germline V lookup: CDR1 LGHNA, CDR2 YNLKQL (reference sequence). Trimming removed 4 bases from V and 0 bases from J; junction bases left unmatched: 3.

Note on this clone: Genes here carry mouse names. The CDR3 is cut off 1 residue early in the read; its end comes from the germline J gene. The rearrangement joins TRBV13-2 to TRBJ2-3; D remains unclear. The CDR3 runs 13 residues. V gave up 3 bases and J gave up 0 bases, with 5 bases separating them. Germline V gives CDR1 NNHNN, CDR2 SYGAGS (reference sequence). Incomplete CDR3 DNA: TGTGCCAGCGGTGCCCCTAGTGCAGAAACGCTGTAT. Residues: CASGAPSAETLY. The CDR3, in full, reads CASGAPSAETLYF.

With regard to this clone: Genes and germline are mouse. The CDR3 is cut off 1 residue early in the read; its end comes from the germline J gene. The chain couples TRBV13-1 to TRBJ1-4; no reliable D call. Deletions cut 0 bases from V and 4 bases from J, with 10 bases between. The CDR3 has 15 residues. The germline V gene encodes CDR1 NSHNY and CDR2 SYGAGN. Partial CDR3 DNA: TGTGCCAGCAGTGATGGCCGGGAGGACAACGAAAGATTATTT. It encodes CASSDGREDNERLF. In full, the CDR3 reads CASSDGREDNERLFF. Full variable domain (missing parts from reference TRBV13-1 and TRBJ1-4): EAAVTQSPRNKVTVTGGNVTLSCRQTNSHNYMYWYRQDTGHGLRLIHYSYGAGNLRIGDVPDGYKATRTTQEDFFLLLELASPSQTSLYFCASSDGREDNERLFFGHGTKLSVL.

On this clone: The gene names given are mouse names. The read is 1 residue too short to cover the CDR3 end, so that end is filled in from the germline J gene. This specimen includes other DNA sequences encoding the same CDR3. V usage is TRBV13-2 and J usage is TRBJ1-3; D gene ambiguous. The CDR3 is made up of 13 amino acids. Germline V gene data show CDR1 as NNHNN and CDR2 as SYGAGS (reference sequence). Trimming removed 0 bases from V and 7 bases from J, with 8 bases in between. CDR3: CASGDAQWNTLYF. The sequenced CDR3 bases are TGTGCCAGCGGTGATGCACAGTGGAATACGCTCTAT.

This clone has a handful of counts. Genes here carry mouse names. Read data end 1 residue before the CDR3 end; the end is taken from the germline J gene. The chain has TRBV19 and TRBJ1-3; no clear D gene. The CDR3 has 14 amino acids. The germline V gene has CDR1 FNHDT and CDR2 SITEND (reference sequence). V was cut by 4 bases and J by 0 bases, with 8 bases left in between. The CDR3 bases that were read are TGTGCCAGCAGTCCCGACAATTCTGGAAATACGCTCTAT. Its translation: CASSPDNSGNTLY. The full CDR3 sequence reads CASSPDNSGNTLYF.

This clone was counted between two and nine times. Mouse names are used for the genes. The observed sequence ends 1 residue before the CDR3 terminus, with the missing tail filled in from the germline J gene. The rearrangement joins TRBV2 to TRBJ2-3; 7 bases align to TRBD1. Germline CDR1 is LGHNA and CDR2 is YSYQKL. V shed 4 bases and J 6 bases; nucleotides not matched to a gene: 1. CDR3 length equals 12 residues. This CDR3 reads CASSPDRETLYF. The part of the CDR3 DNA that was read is TGTGCCAGCAGCCCGGACAGGGAAACGCTGTAT.

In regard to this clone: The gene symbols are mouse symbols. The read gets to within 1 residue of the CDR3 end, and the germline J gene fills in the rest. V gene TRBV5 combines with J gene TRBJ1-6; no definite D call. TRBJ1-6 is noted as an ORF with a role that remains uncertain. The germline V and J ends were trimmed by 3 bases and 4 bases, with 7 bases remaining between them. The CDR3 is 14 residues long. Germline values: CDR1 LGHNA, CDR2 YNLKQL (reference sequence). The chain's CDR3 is CASSQRKYNSPLYF. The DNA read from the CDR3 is TGTGCCAGCAGCCAGCGAAAATATAATTCGCCCCTCTAC.

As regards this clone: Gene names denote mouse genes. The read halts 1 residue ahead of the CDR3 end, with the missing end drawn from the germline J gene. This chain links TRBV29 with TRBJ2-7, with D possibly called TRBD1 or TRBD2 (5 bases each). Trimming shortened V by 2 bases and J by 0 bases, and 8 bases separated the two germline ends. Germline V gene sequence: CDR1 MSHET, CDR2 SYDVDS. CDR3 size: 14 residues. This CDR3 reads CASSLTGGSYEQYF. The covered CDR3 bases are TGTGCTAGCAGTTTAACCGGGGGCTCCTATGAACAGTAC.

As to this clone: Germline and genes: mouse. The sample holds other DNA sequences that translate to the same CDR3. The covered CDR3 bases are TGTGCTAGCAGGGACGGGAATTCTGGAAATACGCTCTAT. Translation gives CASRDGNSGNTLY. The complete CDR3 protein is CASRDGNSGNTLYF. The V call is TRBV29, the J call TRBJ1-3; D call uncertain. Read coverage stops 1 residue before the CDR3 terminus; the germline J gene supplies the remainder. Per the germline V gene, CDR1 is MSHET and CDR2 is SYDVDS. The CDR3 is 14 residues long. Trimming stripped 6 bases from V and 0 bases from J, with 9 bases between.

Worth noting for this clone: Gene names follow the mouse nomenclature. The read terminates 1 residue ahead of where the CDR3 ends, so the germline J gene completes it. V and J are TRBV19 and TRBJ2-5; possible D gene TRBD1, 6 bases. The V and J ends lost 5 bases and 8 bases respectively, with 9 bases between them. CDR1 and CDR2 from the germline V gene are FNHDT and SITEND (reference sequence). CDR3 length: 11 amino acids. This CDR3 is CASSQGGTQYF. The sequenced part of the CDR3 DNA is TGTGCCAGCAGCCAAGGGGGCACCCAGTAC.

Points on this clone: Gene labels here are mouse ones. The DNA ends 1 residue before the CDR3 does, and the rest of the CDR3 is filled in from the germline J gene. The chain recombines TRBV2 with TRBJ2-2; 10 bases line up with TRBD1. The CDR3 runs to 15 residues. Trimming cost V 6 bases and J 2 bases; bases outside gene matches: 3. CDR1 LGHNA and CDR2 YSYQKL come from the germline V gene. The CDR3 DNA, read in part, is TGTGCCAGCAGTCGACAGGGGGCGAACACCGGGCAGCTCTAC. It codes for CASSRQGANTGQLY. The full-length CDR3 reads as CASSRQGANTGQLYF.

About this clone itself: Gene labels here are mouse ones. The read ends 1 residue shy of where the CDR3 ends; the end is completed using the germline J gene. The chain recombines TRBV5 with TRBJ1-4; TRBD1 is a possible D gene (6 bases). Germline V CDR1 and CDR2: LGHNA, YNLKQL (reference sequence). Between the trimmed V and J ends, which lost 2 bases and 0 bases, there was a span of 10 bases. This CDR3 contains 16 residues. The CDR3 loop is CASSQTGTISNERLFF. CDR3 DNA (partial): TGTGCCAGCAGCCAAACCGGGACAATTTCCAACGAAAGATTATTT.

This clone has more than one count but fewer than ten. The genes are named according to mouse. The CDR3 DNA, read in part, is TGCACCTGCAGTGCAGACTGGGTTGAACAGTAC. Its translation: CTCSADWVEQY. The whole CDR3 sequence reads CTCSADWVEQYF. The chain carries TRBV1 and TRBJ2-7; possible D gene TRBD2, 5 bases. With the read ending 1 residue before the CDR3 end, the germline J gene is used to fill in that end. This CDR3 is built from 12 residues. V lost 0 bases, J lost 6 bases, and 6 bases lay in between. CDR1 is NSQYPW and CDR2 is LRSPGD in the germline V gene (reference sequence).

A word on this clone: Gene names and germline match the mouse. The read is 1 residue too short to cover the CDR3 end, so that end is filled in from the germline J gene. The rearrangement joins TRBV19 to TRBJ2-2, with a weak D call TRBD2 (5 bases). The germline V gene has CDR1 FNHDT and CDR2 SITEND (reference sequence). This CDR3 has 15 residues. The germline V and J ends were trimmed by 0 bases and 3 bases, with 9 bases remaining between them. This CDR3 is CASSIGLGDTGQLYF. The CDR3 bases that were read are TGTGCCAGCAGTATAGGGCTGGGCGACACCGGGCAGCTCTAC.